This TCR beta chain was found in a study of blood T cell repertoires in COVID-19. Study in general: Acute and convalescent COVID-19 specimens originated in the United States, Italy and Spain. PBMCs, B-cell-depleted T cells, or T cells provided the cDNA or gDNA that made up the material.

This CDR3 comprises 16 residues. CDR1 is LGHNA and CDR2 is YNFKEQ in the germline V gene. V was shortened by 2 bases and J by 1 base, with 14 bases between the two germline ends. Original handling: For nucleated cells, counts were estimated from reference gene primer amplification. Assay used: immunoSEQ multiplex PCR; TCRdb lists only in-frame clones, some missing. The D gene and trimming were derived from the DNA, and the V and J assignments and clone size from that table. The data show fewer than 250,000 clones, approximately 85% seen once. The chain couples TRBV4-2 to TRBJ1-1; D is undetermined. This TCR derives from a man between 50 and 59 years old with acute or convalescent COVID-19. The sample taken for sequencing was peripheral blood. As DNA, the CDR3 is TGTGCCAGCAGCCAAAATCCAGGCCAGACGAACACTGAAGCTTTCTTT. This encodes CASSQNPGQTNTEAFF.